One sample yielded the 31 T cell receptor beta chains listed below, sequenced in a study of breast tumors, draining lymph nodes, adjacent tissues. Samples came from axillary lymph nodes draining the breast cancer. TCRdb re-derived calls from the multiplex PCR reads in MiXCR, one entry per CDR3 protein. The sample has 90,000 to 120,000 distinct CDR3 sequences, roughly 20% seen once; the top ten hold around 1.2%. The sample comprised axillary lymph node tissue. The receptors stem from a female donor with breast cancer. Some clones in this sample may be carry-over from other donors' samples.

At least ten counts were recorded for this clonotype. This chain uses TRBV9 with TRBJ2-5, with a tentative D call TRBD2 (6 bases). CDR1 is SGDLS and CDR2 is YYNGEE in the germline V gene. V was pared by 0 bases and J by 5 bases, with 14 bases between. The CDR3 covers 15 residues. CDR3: CASSVEGGLGETQYF. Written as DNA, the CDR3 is TGTGCCAGCAGCGTAGAAGGAGGGTTGGGGGAGACCCAGTACTTC.

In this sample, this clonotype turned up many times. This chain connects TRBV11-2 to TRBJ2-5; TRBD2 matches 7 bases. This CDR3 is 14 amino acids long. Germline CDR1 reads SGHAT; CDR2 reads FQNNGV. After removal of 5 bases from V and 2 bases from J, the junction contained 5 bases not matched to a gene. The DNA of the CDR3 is TGTGCCAGCAGCAGAAATAGCGGGCAAGAGACCCAGTACTTC. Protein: CASSRNSGQETQYF.

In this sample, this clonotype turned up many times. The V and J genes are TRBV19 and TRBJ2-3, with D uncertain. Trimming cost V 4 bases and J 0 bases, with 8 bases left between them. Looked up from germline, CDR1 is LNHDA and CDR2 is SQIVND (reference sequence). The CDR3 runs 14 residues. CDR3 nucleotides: TGTGCCAGTAGTACCGGATATAGCACAGATACGCAGTATTTT. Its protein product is CASSTGYSTDTQYF.

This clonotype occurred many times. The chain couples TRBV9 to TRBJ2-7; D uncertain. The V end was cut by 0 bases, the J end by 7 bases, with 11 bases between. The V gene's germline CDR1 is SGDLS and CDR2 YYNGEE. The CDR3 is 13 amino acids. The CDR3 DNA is TGTGCCAGCAGCGTAGATAACAGAAGGGAGCAGTACTTC. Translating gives CASSVDNRREQYF.

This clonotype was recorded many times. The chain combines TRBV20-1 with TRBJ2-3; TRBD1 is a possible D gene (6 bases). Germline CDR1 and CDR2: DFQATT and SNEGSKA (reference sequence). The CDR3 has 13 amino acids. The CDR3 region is CRARGADTDTQYF. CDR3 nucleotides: TGCAGGGCCAGGGGAGCGGACACAGATACGCAGTATTTT.

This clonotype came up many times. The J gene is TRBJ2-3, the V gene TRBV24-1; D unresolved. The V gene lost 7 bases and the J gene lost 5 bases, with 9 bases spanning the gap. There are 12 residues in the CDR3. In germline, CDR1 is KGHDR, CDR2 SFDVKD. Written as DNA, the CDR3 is TGTGCCACCAGCGGTTTCGGAGATACGCAGTATTTT. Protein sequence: CATSGFGDTQYF.

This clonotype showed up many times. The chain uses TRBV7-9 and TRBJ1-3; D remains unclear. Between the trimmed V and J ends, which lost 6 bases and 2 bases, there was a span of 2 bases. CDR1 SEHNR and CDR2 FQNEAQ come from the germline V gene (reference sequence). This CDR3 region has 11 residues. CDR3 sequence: CASSPGNTIYF. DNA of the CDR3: TGTGCCAGCAGTCCTGGAAACACCATATATTTT.

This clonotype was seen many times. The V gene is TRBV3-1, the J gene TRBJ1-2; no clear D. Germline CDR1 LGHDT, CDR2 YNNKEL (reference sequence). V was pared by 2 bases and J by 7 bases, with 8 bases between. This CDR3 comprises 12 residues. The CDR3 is CASSQLRLGYTF. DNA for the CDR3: TGTGCCAGCAGCCAACTCAGACTTGGCTACACCTTC.

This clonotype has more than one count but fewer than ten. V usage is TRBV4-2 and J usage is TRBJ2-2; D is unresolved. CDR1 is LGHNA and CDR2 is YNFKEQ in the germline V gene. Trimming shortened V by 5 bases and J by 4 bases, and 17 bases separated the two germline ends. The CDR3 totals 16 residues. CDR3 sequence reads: CASSLAGNRGTGELFF. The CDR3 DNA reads TGTGCCAGCAGCTTAGCTGGGAATCGTGGCACCGGGGAGCTGTTTTTT.

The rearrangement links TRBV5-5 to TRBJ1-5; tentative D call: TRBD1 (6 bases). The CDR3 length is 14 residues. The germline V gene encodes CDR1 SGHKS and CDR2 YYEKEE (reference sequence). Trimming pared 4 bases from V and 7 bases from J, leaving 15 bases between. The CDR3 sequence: CASSGAGVGQPQHF. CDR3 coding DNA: TGTGCCAGCAGCGGAGCAGGGGTCGGGCAGCCCCAGCATTTT.

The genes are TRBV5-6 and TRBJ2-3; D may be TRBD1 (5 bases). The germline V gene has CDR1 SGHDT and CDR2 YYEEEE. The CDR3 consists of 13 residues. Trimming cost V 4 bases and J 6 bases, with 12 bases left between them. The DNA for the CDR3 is TGTGCCAGCAGCCCCATGGGGCCTGATACGCAGTATTTT. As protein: CASSPMGPDTQYF.

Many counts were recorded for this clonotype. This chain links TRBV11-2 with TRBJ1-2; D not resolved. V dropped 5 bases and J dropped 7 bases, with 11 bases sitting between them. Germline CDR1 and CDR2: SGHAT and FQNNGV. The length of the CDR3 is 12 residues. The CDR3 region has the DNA TGTGCCAGCAGCGGGTCGGGTTTTGGCTACACCTTC. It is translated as CASSGSGFGYTF.

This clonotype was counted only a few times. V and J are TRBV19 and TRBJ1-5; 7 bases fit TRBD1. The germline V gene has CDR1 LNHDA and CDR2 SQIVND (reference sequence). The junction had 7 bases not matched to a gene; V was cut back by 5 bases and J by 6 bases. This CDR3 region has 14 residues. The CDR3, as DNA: TGTGCCAGTAGTTCGGACAGGTACGGTCAGCCCCAGCATTTT. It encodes CASSSDRYGQPQHF. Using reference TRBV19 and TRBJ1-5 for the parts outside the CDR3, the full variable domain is DGGITQSPKYLFRKEGQNVTLSCEQNLNHDAMYWYRQDPGQGLRLIYYSQIVNDFQKGDIAEGYSVSREKKESFPLTVTSAQKNPTAFYLCASSSDRYGQPQHFGDGTRLSIL.

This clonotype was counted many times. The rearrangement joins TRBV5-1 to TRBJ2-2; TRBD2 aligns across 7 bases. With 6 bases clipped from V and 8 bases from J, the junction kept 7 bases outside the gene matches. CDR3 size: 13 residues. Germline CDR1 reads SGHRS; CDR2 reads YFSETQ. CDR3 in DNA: TGCGCCAGCAACGGGAGTAGCGGGGGGGAGCTGTTTTTT. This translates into CASNGSSGGELFF.

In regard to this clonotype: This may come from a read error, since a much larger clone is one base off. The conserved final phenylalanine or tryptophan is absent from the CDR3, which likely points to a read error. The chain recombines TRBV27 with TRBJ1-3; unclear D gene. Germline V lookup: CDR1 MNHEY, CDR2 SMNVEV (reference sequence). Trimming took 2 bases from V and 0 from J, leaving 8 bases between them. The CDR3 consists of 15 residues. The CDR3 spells CASSLAVGSGNTIYS. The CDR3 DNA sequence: TGTGCCAGCAGTTTAGCGGTCGGCTCTGGAAACACCATATATTCT.

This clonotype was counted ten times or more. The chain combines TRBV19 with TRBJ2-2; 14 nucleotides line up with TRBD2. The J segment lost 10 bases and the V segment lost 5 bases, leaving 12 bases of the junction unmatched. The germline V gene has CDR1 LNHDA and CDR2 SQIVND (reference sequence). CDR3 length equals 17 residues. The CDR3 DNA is TGTGCCAGTAGTCCAACTTCCGGGACTAGCGGGAGTGTGGAGCTGTTTTTT. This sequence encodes CASSPTSGTSGSVELFF. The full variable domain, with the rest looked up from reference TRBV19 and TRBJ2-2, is DGGITQSPKYLFRKEGQNVTLSCEQNLNHDAMYWYRQDPGQGLRLIYYSQIVNDFQKGDIAEGYSVSREKKESFPLTVTSAQKNPTAFYLCASSPTSGTSGSVELFFGEGSRLTVL.

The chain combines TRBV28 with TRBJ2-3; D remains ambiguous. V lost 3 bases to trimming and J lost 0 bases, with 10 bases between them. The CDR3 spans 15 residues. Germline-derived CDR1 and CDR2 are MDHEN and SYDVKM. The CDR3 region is CASSFGRRSTDTQYF. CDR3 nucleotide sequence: TGTGCCAGCAGTTTTGGCCGAAGAAGCACAGATACGCAGTATTTT.

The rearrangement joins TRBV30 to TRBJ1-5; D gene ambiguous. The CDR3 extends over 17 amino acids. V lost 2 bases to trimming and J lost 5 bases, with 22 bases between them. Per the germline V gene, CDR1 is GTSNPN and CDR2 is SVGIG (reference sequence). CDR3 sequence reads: CAWSISRTGAGDQPQHF. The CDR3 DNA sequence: TGTGCCTGGAGTATCTCTCGGACGGGTGCGGGCGATCAGCCCCAGCATTTT.

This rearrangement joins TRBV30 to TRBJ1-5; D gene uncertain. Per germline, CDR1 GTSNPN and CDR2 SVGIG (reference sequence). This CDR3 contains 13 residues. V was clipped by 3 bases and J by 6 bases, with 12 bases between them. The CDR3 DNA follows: TGTGCCTGGAGAGGCGGGGTTGGTCAGCCCCAGCATTTT. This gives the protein CAWRGGVGQPQHF.

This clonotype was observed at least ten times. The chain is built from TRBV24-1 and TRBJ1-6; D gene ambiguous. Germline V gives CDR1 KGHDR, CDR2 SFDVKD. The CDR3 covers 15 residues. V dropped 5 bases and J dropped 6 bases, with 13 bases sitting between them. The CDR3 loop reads CATSGSGDGNSPLHF. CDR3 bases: TGTGCCACCAGTGGAAGCGGGGATGGTAATTCACCCCTCCACTTT.

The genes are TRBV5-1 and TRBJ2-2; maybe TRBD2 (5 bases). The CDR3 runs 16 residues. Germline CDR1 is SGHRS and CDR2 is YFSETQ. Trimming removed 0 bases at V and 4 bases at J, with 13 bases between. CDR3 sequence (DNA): TGCGCCAGCAGCTTGGAGCCAGTGGGGAGCACCGGGGAGCTGTTTTTT. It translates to CASSLEPVGSTGELFF.

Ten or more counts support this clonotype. The CDR3 loop is CASPRLNSYEQYF. The CDR3 DNA is TGTGCCAGCCCCAGACTAAATAGCTACGAGCAGTACTTC. This chain joins TRBV7-3 and TRBJ2-7; D is possibly TRBD2 (5 bases). Looked up from germline, CDR1 is SGHTA and CDR2 is FQGTGA. Deletions cut 8 bases from V and 3 bases from J, with 14 bases between. The CDR3 consists of 13 residues. Full variable domain (outside the CDR3, taken from reference TRBV7-3 and TRBJ2-7): GAGVSQTPSNKVTEKGKYVELRCDPISGHTALYWYRQSLGQGPEFLIYFQGTGAADDSGLPNDRFFAVRPEGSVSTLKIQRTERGDSAVYLCASPRLNSYEQYFGPGTRLTVT.

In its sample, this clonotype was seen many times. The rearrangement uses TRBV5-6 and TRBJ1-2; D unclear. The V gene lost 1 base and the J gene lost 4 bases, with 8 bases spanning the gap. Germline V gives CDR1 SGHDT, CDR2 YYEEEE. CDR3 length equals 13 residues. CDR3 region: CASSLTYSYGYTF. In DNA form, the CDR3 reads TGTGCCAGCAGCTTGACGTATTCCTATGGCTACACCTTC.

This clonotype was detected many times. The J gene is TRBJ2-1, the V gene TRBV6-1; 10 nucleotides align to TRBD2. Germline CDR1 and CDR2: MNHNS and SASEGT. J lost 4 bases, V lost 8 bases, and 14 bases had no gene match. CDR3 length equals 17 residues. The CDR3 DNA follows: TGTGCCAGCCCAGCGGGAGGGCTGTTCGCCGAATACAATGAGCAGTTCTTC. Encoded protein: CASPAGGLFAEYNEQFF.

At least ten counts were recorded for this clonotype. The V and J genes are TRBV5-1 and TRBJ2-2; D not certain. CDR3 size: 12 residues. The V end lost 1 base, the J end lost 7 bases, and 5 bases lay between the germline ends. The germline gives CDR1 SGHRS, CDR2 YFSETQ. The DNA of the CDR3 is TGCGCCAGCAGCTTGTTGAACGGGGAGCTGTTTTTT. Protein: CASSLLNGELFF.

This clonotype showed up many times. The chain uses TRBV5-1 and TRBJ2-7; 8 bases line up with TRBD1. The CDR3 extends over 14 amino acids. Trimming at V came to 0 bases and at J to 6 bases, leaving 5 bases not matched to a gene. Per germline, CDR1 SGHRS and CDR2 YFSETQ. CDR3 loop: CASSLGGQAFEQYF. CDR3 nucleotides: TGCGCCAGCAGCTTGGGGGGACAGGCCTTCGAGCAGTACTTC.

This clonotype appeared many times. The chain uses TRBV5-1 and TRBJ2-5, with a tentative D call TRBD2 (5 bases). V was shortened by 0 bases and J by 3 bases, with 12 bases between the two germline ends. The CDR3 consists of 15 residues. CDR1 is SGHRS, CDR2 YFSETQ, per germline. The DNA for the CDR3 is TGCGCCAGCAGCTTGGGGACTCGAAAAGAAGAGACCCAGTACTTC. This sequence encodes CASSLGTRKEETQYF. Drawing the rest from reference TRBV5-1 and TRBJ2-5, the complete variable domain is KAGVTQTPRYLIKTRGQQVTLSCSPISGHRSVSWYQQTPGQGLQFLFEYFSETQRNKGNFPGRFSGRQFSNSRSEMNVSTLELGDSALYLCASSLGTRKEETQYFGPGTRLLVL.

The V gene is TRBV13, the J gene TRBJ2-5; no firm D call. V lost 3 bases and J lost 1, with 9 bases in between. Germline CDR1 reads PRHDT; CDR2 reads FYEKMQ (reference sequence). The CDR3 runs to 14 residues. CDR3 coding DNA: TGTGCCAGCAGCTTTCGTGTAACCCAAGAGACCCAGTACTTC. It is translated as CASSFRVTQETQYF.

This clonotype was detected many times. This chain's CDR3 is CASRSTDSSYNEQFF. In DNA, the CDR3 is TGTGCCAGCAGGTCGACAGATAGCTCCTACAATGAGCAGTTCTTC. J is TRBJ2-1 and V is TRBV12-3 or TRBV12-4; the D gene is possibly TRBD1 (5 bases). This CDR3 spans 15 amino acids. Trimming stripped 6 bases from V and 0 bases from J, with 12 bases between.

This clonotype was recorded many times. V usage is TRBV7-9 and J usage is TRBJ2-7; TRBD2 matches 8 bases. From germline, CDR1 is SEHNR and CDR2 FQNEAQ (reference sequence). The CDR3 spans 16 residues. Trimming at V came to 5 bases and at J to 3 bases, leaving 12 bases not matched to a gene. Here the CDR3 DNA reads TGTGCCAGCAGCCCGAGAAGGGGCGGGGGGATCTACGAGCAGTACTTC. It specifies CASSPRRGGGIYEQYF.

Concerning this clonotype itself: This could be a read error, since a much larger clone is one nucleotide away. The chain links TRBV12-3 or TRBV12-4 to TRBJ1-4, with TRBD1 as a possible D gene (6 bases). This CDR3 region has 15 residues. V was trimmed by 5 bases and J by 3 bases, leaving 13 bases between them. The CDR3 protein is CASSQGTASNEKLFF. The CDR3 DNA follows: TGTGCCAGCAGTCAGGGGACGGCCTCTAATGAAAAACTGTTTTTT.